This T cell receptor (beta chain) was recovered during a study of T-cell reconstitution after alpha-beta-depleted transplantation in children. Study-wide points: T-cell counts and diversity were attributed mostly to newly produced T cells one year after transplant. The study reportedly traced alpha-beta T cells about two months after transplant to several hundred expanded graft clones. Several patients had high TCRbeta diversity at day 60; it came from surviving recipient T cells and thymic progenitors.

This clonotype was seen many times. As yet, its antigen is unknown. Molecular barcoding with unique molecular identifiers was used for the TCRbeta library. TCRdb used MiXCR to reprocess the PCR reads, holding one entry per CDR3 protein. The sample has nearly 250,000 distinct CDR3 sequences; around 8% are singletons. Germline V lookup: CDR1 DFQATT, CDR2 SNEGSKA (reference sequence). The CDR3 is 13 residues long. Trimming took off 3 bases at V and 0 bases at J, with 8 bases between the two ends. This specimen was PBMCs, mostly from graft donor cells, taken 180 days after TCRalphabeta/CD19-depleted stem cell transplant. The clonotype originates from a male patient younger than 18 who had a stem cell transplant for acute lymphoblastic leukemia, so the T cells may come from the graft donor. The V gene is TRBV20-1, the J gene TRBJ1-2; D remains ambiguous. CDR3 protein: CSARTAANYGYTF. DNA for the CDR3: TGCAGTGCTAGGACGGCCGCTAACTATGGCTACACCTTC.